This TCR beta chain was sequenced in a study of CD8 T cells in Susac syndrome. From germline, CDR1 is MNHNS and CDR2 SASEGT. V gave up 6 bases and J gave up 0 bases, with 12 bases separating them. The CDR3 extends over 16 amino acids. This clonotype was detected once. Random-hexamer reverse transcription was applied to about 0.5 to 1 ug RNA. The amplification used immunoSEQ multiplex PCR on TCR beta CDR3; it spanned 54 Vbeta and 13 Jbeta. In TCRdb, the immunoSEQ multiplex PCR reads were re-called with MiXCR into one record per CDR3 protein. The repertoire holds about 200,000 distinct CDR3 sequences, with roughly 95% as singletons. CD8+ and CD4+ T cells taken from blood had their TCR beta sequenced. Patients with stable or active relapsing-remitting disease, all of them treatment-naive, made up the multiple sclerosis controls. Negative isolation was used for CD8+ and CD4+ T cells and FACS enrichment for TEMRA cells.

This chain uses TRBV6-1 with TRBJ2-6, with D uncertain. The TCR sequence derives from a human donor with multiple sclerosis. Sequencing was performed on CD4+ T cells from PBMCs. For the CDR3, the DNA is TGTGCCAGCAGGTCACGGAGCAGCTCTGGGGCCAACGTCCTGACTTTC. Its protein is CASRSRSSSGANVLTF.